The 21 T cell receptor beta chains reported below all come from one sample, sequenced in a study of blood T cell repertoires in COVID-19. Assay: immunoSEQ multiplex PCR; the TCRdb copy retains only in-frame clones and omits some. The table lists about 170,000 clones, 88% of them singletons. The sequencing input was peripheral blood. These receptor sequences come from a man in his fifties who had recovered from COVID-19.

The chain couples TRBV3-1 (or the pseudogene TRBV3-2) to TRBJ2-3; 10 nucleotides match TRBD1. Trimming removed 4 bases from V and 1 base from J; junction bases left unmatched: 2. Germline CDR1 and CDR2: LGHDT and YNNKEL (reference sequence). The CDR3 sequence is 15 residues long. The CDR3, as DNA: TGTGCCAGCAGCCTCGGGACAGGGGGCACAGATACGCAGTATTTT. Amino acid sequence: CASSLGTGGTDTQYF.

This clone was seen only a few times. The chain carries TRBV2 and TRBJ1-2; 11 bases agree with TRBD1. CDR3 length: 17 residues. Germline loops: CDR1 SNHLY, CDR2 FYNNEI. The V gene end was trimmed by 4 bases and the J gene end by 3 bases; junction bases not matched to a gene: 10. CDR3 sequence reads: CASSVDRTGGAYYGYTF. The CDR3 bases are TGTGCCAGCAGTGTTGATAGGACAGGGGGCGCGTACTATGGCTACACCTTC.

The chain links TRBV29-1 to TRBJ1-4, with 7 bases fitting TRBD1. V lost 0 bases to trimming and J lost 2 bases; unmatched junction nucleotides: 3. CDR1 is SQVTM and CDR2 is ANQGSEA in the germline V gene. The CDR3 covers 15 residues. The CDR3 sequence: CSVEDLRGTNEKLFF. The CDR3 DNA follows: TGCAGCGTTGAAGATCTCAGGGGGACTAATGAAAAACTGTTTTTT.

This chain joins TRBV30 and TRBJ1-1; 7 nucleotides agree with TRBD1. CDR3 length: 15 amino acids. Germline V gene data show CDR1 as GTSNPN and CDR2 as SVGIG (reference sequence). J was trimmed by 5 bases and V by 5 bases; bases with no gene match: 14. Written as DNA, the CDR3 is TGTGCCTGGGACCGACCGACAGGGTTAAGGACTGAAGCTTTCTTT. Translation gives CAWDRPTGLRTEAFF.

This clone was detected once. The CDR3 nucleotides read TGTGCCAGCTCACCCTCACTAGCGGGAGATACCGGGGAGCTGTTTTTT. Translating it yields CASSPSLAGDTGELFF. This chain uses TRBV18 with TRBJ2-2; 11 positions match TRBD2. Looked up from germline, CDR1 is KGHSH and CDR2 is LQKENI. J lost 5 bases, V lost 3 bases, and 5 bases had no gene match. This CDR3 contains 16 residues.

The rearrangement joins TRBV5-4 to TRBJ2-3; D uncertain. V lost 2 bases and J 5 bases, leaving 6 bases between the germline ends. CDR3 length: 12 residues. Germline V gives CDR1 SGHNT, CDR2 YYREEE (reference sequence). As DNA, the CDR3 is TGTGCCAGCAGCTTATCGGGAGATACGCAGTATTTT. Amino acids: CASSLSGDTQYF.

This clone showed up just once. The V call is TRBV30, the J call TRBJ1-2; 10 nucleotides line up with TRBD1. The CDR3 has 14 residues. The trim removed 0 bases at V and 8 bases at J, leaving 6 bases unmatched. Germline V gene lookup returns CDR1 GTSNPN and CDR2 SVGIG (reference sequence). CDR3 region: CAWSVVTGGEGYTF. CDR3 sequence (DNA): TGTGCCTGGAGTGTGGTGACAGGGGGCGAAGGCTACACCTTC.

This clone has just one count. The chain couples TRBV9 to TRBJ1-1, with D possibly TRBD1 on 6 matching bases. This CDR3 region has 14 residues. V dropped 3 bases and J dropped 2 bases, with 11 bases sitting between them. Per germline, CDR1 SGDLS and CDR2 YYNGEE. The CDR3 sequence is CASSAQTGNTEAFF. The DNA for the CDR3 is TGTGCCAGCAGCGCGCAGACAGGAAACACTGAAGCTTTCTTT.

The V gene is TRBV11-2, the J gene TRBJ1-2; the D is unclear. CDR1 and CDR2 (germline): SGHAT, FQNNGV. There are 12 residues in the CDR3. Trimming shortened V by 5 bases and J by 4 bases, and 8 bases separated the two germline ends. CDR3 nucleotide sequence: TGTGCCAGCAGCCAAGAGGTCTATGGCTACACCTTC. It codes for CASSQEVYGYTF.

J is TRBJ2-5 and V is TRBV10-2; tentatively, D is TRBD1 (5 bases). Germline CDR1 reads WSHSY; CDR2 reads SAAADI. The V and J ends lost 3 bases and 1 base respectively, with 12 bases between them. CDR3 size: 15 residues. CDR3 in DNA: TGCGCCAGCAGTGATAAGGCAGGGTCCCAAGAGACCCAGTACTTC. This gives the protein CASSDKAGSQETQYF.

V gene TRBV4-2 combines with J gene TRBJ2-1, with D maybe TRBD1 (6 bases). The CDR3 runs to 13 residues. Germline lookup yields CDR1 LGHNA and CDR2 YNFKEQ. Trimming took off 3 bases at V and 11 bases at J, with 14 bases between the two ends. CDR3 in amino acids: CASSQTRDTKQFF. CDR3 sequence (DNA): TGTGCCAGCAGCCAGACCCGGGACACGAAGCAGTTCTTC.

The rearrangement links TRBV19 to TRBJ2-6, with TRBD2 matching 16 bases. The CDR3 consists of 19 residues. V lost 4 bases to trimming and J lost 0 bases; unmatched junction nucleotides: 3. CDR1 is LNHDA and CDR2 is SQIVND in the germline V gene (reference sequence). DNA of the CDR3: TGTGCCAGTAGTACGGGACTAGCGGGGGGGCCCTCTGGGGCCAACGTCCTGACTTTC. Protein: CASSTGLAGGPSGANVLTF.

The chain links TRBV7-6 to TRBJ1-3; D is possibly TRBD1 (6 bases). Germline assignment: CDR1 SGHVS and CDR2 FNYEAQ. This CDR3 comprises 17 residues. The V gene lost 5 bases and the J gene lost 1 base, with 18 bases spanning the gap. The CDR3 region is CASSRLQGQGSGNTIYF. The CDR3 coding sequence is TGTGCCAGCAGCAGACTACAGGGCCAGGGGTCTGGAAACACCATATATTTT.

V gene TRBV30 combines with J gene TRBJ2-1, with a tentative D call TRBD2 (6 bases). Germline lookup yields CDR1 GTSNPN and CDR2 SVGIG (reference sequence). Trimming left V 2 bases short and J 3 bases short, with 14 bases between. The CDR3 is 15 residues long. The CDR3 DNA is TGTGCCTGGAGTCCTCCGGGACTGGTCTACAATGAGCAGTTCTTC. This translates into CAWSPPGLVYNEQFF. Together with reference TRBV30 and TRBJ2-1, the CDR3 gives the full variable domain: SQTIHQWPATLVQPVGSPLSLECTVEGTSNPNLYWYRQAAGRGLQLLFYSVGIGQISSEVPQNLSASRPQDRQFILSSKKLLLSDSGFYLCAWSPPGLVYNEQFFGPGTRLTVL.

The CDR3 reads CASSPDQDRNTEAFF. CDR3 nucleotides: TGTGCCAGCTCACCCGACCAGGATAGGAACACTGAAGCTTTCTTT. V is TRBV18 and J is TRBJ1-1; D is uncertain. Germline V lookup: CDR1 KGHSH, CDR2 LQKENI. The CDR3 is 15 residues long. Trimming shortened V by 3 bases and J by 1 base, and 12 bases separated the two germline ends.

The chain employs TRBV12-3 or TRBV12-4 and TRBJ2-1; 10 bases fit TRBD2. V shed 6 bases and J 10 bases; nucleotides not matched to a gene: 6. The CDR3 has 13 amino acids. This chain's CDR3 is CASRLAGAHEQFF. DNA of the CDR3: TGTGCCAGCAGGCTAGCGGGAGCGCACGAGCAGTTCTTC.

The genes are TRBV7-2 and TRBJ2-7; 9 bases align to TRBD2. The CDR3 is 14 amino acids. The germline CDR1 and CDR2 sequences are SGHTA and FQGNSA. V shed 0 bases and J 6 bases; nucleotides not matched to a gene: 3. The CDR3 sequence is CASSLAAGGPEQYF. The DNA for the CDR3 is TGTGCCAGCAGCTTAGCGGCGGGGGGGCCCGAGCAGTACTTC.

This clone was counted once. Distinct nucleotide sequences in the sample also encode this CDR3. The gene calls are TRBV19 and TRBJ1-5, with TRBD1 matching 9 bases. J lost 4 bases, V lost 3 bases, and 4 bases had no gene match. The V gene's germline CDR1 is LNHDA and CDR2 SQIVND (reference sequence). The CDR3 extends over 15 amino acids. The chain's CDR3 is CASSITGQGNQPQHF. For the CDR3, the DNA is TGTGCCAGTAGTATTACAGGACAGGGGAATCAGCCCCAGCATTTT. The complete variable domain, with remaining parts taken from reference TRBV19 and TRBJ1-5, reads DGGITQSPKYLFRKEGQNVTLSCEQNLNHDAMYWYRQDPGQGLRLIYYSQIVNDFQKGDIAEGYSVSREKKESFPLTVTSAQKNPTAFYLCASSITGQGNQPQHFGDGTRLSIL.

This rearrangement joins TRBV5-1 to TRBJ1-3, with a tentative D call TRBD1 (6 bases). This CDR3 comprises 18 residues. V was pared by 4 bases and J by 4 bases, with 24 bases between. Germline V gene lookup returns CDR1 SGHRS and CDR2 YFSETQ. The CDR3 spells CASSATTGLQGFGNTIYF. DNA for the CDR3: TGCGCCAGCAGCGCGACGACGGGACTACAGGGTTTCGGAAACACCATATATTTT.

The rearrangement joins TRBV6-1 to TRBJ2-5; 7 nucleotides align to TRBD1. With 4 bases clipped from V and 3 bases from J, the junction kept 11 bases outside the gene matches. Germline V lookup: CDR1 MNHNS, CDR2 SASEGT. CDR3 length equals 16 residues. This chain's CDR3 is CASSGAHRGRKETQYF. CDR3 in DNA: TGTGCCAGCAGTGGAGCACACAGGGGTCGGAAAGAGACCCAGTACTTC.

The sample holds one count of this clone. The chain carries TRBV5-1 and TRBJ2-1; TRBD2 matches at 15 bases. Germline trimming cut 3 bases from V and 4 bases from J; bases unmatched to any gene: 11. This CDR3 is 19 amino acids long. Germline-derived CDR1 and CDR2 are SGHRS and YFSETQ. CDR3 sequence (DNA): TGCGCCAGCAGCTCCGGGACTAGCGGGGGGTCCCCAACTTACAATGAGCAGTTCTTC. Translated: CASSSGTSGGSPTYNEQFF.